A single sample gave rise to the 7 T cell receptor beta chains below, sequenced in a study of T cell responses to AZD1222 COVID-19 vaccine. Profiling relied on immunoSEQ multiplex PCR, and the TCRdb table lists in-frame clones only, not all of them. The sample yields about 100,000 clones, more than 85% seen once. The sample consisted of peripheral blood, taken on day 0 of AZD1222 vaccination. These receptors were collected from an adult in good health.

The count of this clone is one. The chain combines TRBV6-5 with TRBJ2-1; D remains unclear. V dropped 6 bases and J dropped 7 bases, with 7 bases sitting between them. Germline V gene lookup returns CDR1 MNHEY and CDR2 SVGAGI. The CDR3 totals 11 residues. The CDR3 region is CASSQWNEQFF. CDR3 in DNA: TGTGCCAGCAGCCAGTGGAATGAGCAGTTCTTC.

The rearrangement joins TRBV10-3 to TRBJ2-5; D is ambiguous. V lost 3 bases, J lost 2 bases, and 10 bases lay in between. Germline V lookup: CDR1 ENHRY, CDR2 SYGVKD. The CDR3 spans 14 residues. CDR3 nucleotide sequence: TGTGCCATCAGTGATACTCGGCAGCAAGAGACCCAGTACTTC. Translation: CAISDTRQQETQYF.

The CDR3 region has the DNA TGTGCCAGCAGCATATCCACCCCCGGGACAGGCGGCAATCAGCCCCAGCATTTT. It is translated as CASSISTPGTGGNQPQHF. The V call is TRBV7-2, the J call TRBJ1-5, with 8 bases that match TRBD1. Germline V gene lookup returns CDR1 SGHTA and CDR2 FQGNSA. The V gene end was trimmed by 5 bases and the J gene end by 2 bases; junction bases not matched to a gene: 14. CDR3 size: 18 residues.

The chain recombines TRBV7-2 with TRBJ2-1; a weak D match, TRBD1 (5 bases). The CDR3 length is 14 residues. V was pared by 4 bases and J by 12 bases, with 19 bases between. Germline loops: CDR1 SGHTA, CDR2 FQGNSA. The CDR3 DNA reads as TGTGCCAGCAGCTCCCAGGGTGGCGCTCTAGGGCAGTTCTTC. Protein product: CASSSQGGALGQFF.

The chain has TRBV27 and TRBJ1-1, with D perhaps matching TRBD1 (5 bases). CDR3 size: 13 residues. Per germline, CDR1 MNHEY and CDR2 SMNVEV (reference sequence). Trimming removed 7 bases from V and 0 bases from J, with 9 bases in between. The DNA for the CDR3 is TGTGCCAGCAAGGGGTTCATGAACACTGAAGCTTTCTTT. It translates to CASKGFMNTEAFF.

This clone has just one count. V and J are TRBV21-1 and TRBJ2-1; the table's D call of TRBD2 was not tested on the DNA. TRBV21-1 is noted as a pseudogene. The CDR3 has 17 amino acids. The CDR3 nucleotides read TGTGCCAGCAGCAAAGTCGTTAACTACCTCCAGAACAATGAGCAGTTCTTC. Protein product: CASSKVVNYLQNNEQFF.

The gene calls are TRBV3-1 (or the pseudogene TRBV3-2) and TRBJ2-7; 8 bases align to TRBD2. V trimming: 4 bases; J trimming: 6 bases; junction bases outside the gene matches: 8. Germline lookup yields CDR1 LGHDT and CDR2 YNNKEL (reference sequence). This CDR3 comprises 14 residues. This CDR3 reads CASSRTSGSREQYF. In DNA form, the CDR3 reads TGTGCCAGCAGCCGAACGAGCGGGAGTCGCGAGCAGTACTTC.